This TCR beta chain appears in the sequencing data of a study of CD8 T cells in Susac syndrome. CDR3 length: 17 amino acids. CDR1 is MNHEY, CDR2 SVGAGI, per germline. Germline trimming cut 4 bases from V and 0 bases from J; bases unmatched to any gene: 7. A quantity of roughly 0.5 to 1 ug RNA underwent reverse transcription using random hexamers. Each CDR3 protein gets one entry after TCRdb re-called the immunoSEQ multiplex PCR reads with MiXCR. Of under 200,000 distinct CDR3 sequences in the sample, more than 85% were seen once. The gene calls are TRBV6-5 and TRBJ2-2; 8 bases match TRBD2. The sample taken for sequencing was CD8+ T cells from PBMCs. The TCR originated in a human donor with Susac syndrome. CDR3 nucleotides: TGTGCCAGCAGTTCAAGACTAGCGCAAACGAACACCGGGGAGCTGTTTTTT. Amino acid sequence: CASSSRLAQTNTGELFF.